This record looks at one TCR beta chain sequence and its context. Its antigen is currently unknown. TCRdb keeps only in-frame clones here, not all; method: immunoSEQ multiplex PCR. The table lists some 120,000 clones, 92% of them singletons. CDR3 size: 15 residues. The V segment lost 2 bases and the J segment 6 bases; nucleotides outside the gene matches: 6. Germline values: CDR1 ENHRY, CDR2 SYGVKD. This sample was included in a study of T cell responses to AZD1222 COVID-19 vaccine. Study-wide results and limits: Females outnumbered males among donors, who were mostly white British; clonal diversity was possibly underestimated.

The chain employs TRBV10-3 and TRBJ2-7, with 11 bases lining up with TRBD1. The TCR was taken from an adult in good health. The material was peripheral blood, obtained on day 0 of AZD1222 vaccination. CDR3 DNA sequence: TGTGCCATCAGTGAGATAGGACAGGGGGCAGGCGAGCAGTACTTC. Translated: CAISEIGQGAGEQYF.